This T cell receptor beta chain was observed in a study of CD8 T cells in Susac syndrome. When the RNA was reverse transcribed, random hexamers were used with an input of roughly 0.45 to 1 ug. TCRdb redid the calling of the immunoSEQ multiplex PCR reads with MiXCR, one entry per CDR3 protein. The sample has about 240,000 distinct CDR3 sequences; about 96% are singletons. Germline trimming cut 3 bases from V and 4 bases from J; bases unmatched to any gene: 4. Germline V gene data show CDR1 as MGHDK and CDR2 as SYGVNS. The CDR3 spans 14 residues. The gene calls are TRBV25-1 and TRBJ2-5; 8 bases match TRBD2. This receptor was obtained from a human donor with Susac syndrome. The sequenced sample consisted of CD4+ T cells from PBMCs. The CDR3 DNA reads TGTGCCAGCAGTGATTCGGGAGGGGCAGAGACCCAGTACTTC. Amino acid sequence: CASSDSGGAETQYF.